These T cell receptor beta chains were read from a single sample in a study of tumour-infiltrating T cells in Burkitt lymphoma. Measured with immunoSEQ multiplex PCR; TCRdb has only the in-frame clones, and not every one. The sample carries 120 or so clones, around 89% recorded once. Sequenced input: tumor tissue. The source of these receptors is a human donor with Burkitt lymphoma. The CDR3 runs from the conserved cysteine through the conserved F or W. A D gene is named only where the DNA matches it firmly. Size tells how often a clone was seen (once, few, many) or the class of an expanded clone, and some rows leave it out.

j_call clone_size d_call v_call cdr3_nt cdr3_aa
TRBJ1-5 once NA TRBV18 TGTGCCAGCTCACCAGGGGGGGATCGGCCCCAGCATTTT CASSPGGDRPQHF
TRBJ2-5 NA NA TRBV28 TGTGCCAGGGGGACAATCCAAGAGACCCAGTACTTC CARGTIQETQYF
TRBJ1-6 NA TRBD1 TRBV6-5 TGTGCCAGCACTTTCCAGGGGGCGAGGTCACCCCTCCACTTT CASTFQGARSPLHF
TRBJ1-2 NA NA TRBV9 TGTGCCAGCAGCGTAGCCCTAGGGGACTATGGCTACACCTTC CASSVALGDYGYTF
TRBJ2-7 NA NA TRBV7-8 TGTGCCAGCATCCCCAGGGGTGCCAGGAGCTCCTACGAGCAGTACTTC CASIPRGARSSYEQYF
TRBJ1-2 NA NA TRBV19 TGTGCCAGTAGTATAGATCAAGGGGACTATGGCTACACCTTC CASSIDQGDYGYTF
TRBJ1-2 NA NA TRBV19 TGTGCCAGTAGTATCCGGGACACCTTTGGCTATGGCTACACCTTC CASSIRDTFGYGYTF
TRBJ1-5 NA TRBD1 TRBV6-1 TGTGCCAGCAGTGTGCATCTCGGGACAGGTTCTAATCAGCCCCAGCATTTT CASSVHLGTGSNQPQHF
TRBJ1-1 NA NA TRBV4-3 TGCGCCAGCAGCCAAGACTTTCCGGGCGCAATGAACACTGAAGCTTTCTTT CASSQDFPGAMNTEAFF
TRBJ1-1 few NA TRBV20-1 TGCAGTGCTAGAGGAGAAGCTTTCTTT CSARGEAFF
TRBJ2-7 NA NA TRBV4-1 TGCGCCAGCTCGGGGACCGAGCAGTACTTC CASSGTEQYF
TRBJ2-7 NA TRBD1 TRBV14 TGTGCCAGCAGCCTTTCCGGGACAGGAGCCTACGAGCAGTACTTC CASSLSGTGAYEQYF
TRBJ1-4 NA TRBD1 TRBV7-2 TGTGCCAGCAGCTCCCGGCCAGGGGGCAGAAAACTGTTTTTT CASSSRPGGRKLFF
TRBJ1-1 NA NA TRBV27 TGTGCCAGCAGTTTCCTTACGGGGGGCACTGAAGCTTTCTTT CASSFLTGGTEAFF
TRBJ1-2 NA NA TRBV7-4 TGTGCCAGCAGCTCTAGTACAGCTCGAAAGACCTATGGCTACACCTTC CASSSSTARKTYGYTF
TRBJ2-7 NA TRBD2 TRBV7-9 TGTGCCAGCGCGCGGGGGGCTTACGAGCAGTACTTC CASARGAYEQYF
TRBJ1-1 few NA TRBV30 TGTGCCTGGAGTGTAGTGTCGGGATCTGAAGCTTTCTTT CAWSVVSGSEAFF
TRBJ1-1 few TRBD1 TRBV5-1 TGCGCCAGCAGCCGATATTTTGCCGGGACAGCGGCGAACACTGAAGCTTTCTTT CASSRYFAGTAANTEAFF
TRBJ2-1 NA NA TRBV29-1 TGCAGCGTTGAGGGCAGGGAAGGAGTTTCGAGCTCCTACAATGAGCAGTTCTTC CSVEGREGVSSSYNEQFF
TRBJ1-1 NA NA TRBV2 TGTGCCAGCAGTCCTGAACCGGAAGCTTTCTTT CASSPEPEAFF
TRBJ2-7 NA NA TRBV7-2 TGTGCCAGCAGCTTAGTCGGATTCTCCTACGAGCAGTACTTC CASSLVGFSYEQYF
TRBJ2-5 NA TRBD1 TRBV5-1 TGCGCCAGCAGCCTCCGGACAGGGCTCGAGACCCAGTACTTC CASSLRTGLETQYF
TRBJ2-5 NA NA TRBV15 TGTGCCACCAGCATTAACACAGAGACCCAGTACTTC CATSINTETQYF
TRBJ2-1 NA TRBD2 TRBV11-2 TGTGCCAGCAGCCCCATAGCGGGAGCGGCCTACAATGAGCAGTTCTTC CASSPIAGAAYNEQFF
TRBJ1-1 NA NA TRBV5-4 TGTGCCAGCATCCGGGGGGGCGGCACTGAAGCTTTCTTT CASIRGGGTEAFF
TRBJ1-3 NA TRBD1 TRBV6-5 TGTGCCAGCAGAATGACAGGGGTAGGAAACACCATATATTTT CASRMTGVGNTIYF